This T cell receptor (beta chain) derives from a study of OX40 agonist ivuxolimab in advanced cancers. Study-wide context: It was ivuxolimab, an agonistic anti-OX40 (CD134) antibody, that patients were treated with. Partial responses were recorded for three patients, including one with hepatocellular carcinoma and two with cutaneous melanoma.

CDR3 length: 14 amino acids. V was trimmed by 5 bases and J by 1 base, leaving 11 bases between them. Per germline, CDR1 MNHEY and CDR2 SVGAGI. Peripheral blood came from all dose cohorts at three timepoints. With regard to this clone: What it binds is not known.

Only in-frame clones appear in the TCRdb table, and some are missing; sequencing was by immunoSEQ multiplex PCR. This sample carries 65,000 to 95,000 clones, 87% of them seen once, and the ten largest clones take approximately 6.2%. The study, taken as a whole, reports: More expanded clones were found, on average, in CD8+ than in CD4+ T cells.

Sequences were derived from CD4+ or CD8+ T cells sorted from blood, sampled in a trial of the OX40 agonist ivuxolimab. The chain carries TRBV6-5 and TRBJ2-5; D possibly corresponds to TRBD1 (5 bases). The receptor was derived from an adult with an advanced solid tumor such as melanoma, head and neck, liver or kidney cancer. The CDR3 DNA is TGTGCCAGCAGTAGACAGACTTTCCAAGAGACCCAGTACTTC. Translating gives CASSRQTFQETQYF.